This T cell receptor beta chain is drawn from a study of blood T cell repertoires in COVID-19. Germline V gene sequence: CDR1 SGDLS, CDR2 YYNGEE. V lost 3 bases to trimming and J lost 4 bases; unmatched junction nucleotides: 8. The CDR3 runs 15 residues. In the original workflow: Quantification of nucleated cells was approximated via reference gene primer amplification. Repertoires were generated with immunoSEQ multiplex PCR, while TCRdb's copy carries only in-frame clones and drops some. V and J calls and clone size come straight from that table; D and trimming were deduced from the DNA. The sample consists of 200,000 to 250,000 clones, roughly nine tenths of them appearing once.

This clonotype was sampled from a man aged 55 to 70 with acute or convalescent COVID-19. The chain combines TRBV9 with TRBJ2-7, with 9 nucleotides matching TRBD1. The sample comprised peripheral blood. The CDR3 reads CASSAGTGPGYEQYF. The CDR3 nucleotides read TGTGCCAGCAGCGCAGGGACAGGGCCGGGGTACGAGCAGTACTTC.